The 17 T cell receptor beta chains reported below all come from one sample, sequenced in a study of T cell responses to AZD1222 COVID-19 vaccine. Profiled with immunoSEQ multiplex PCR; TCRdb holds only in-frame clones, not every one. The sample has 85,000 to 130,000 clones, roughly 86% seen once. The sample here was peripheral blood, taken 28 days after the second dose of the MenACWY control vaccine. The receptor source for this set is an adult who received the MenACWY meningococcal vaccine as a control.

V and J are TRBV5-1 and TRBJ2-7; D remains ambiguous. V dropped 0 bases and J dropped 5 bases, with 12 bases sitting between them. The CDR3 has 14 residues. Germline assignment: CDR1 SGHRS and CDR2 YFSETQ. The CDR3 loop is CASSLAMTGNEQYF. CDR3 coding DNA: TGCGCCAGCAGCTTGGCCATGACGGGCAACGAGCAGTACTTC.

The rearrangement joins TRBV18 to TRBJ1-1; the D is unclear. V was pared by 3 bases and J by 1 base, with 6 bases between. The CDR3 is 13 amino acids. Germline V gene data show CDR1 as KGHSH and CDR2 as LQKENI. The CDR3 DNA reads as TGTGCCAGCTCACCTCGGGGGAACACTGAAGCTTTCTTT. Its protein is CASSPRGNTEAFF.

The chain links TRBV10-1 to TRBJ1-1; 8 bases agree with TRBD1. With 3 bases clipped from V and 7 bases from J, the junction kept 7 bases outside the gene matches. CDR1 and CDR2 (germline): WNHNN, SYGVQD (reference sequence). This CDR3 is built from 14 residues. CDR3 protein: CASSDPEGTGEAFF. The CDR3 DNA follows: TGCGCCAGCAGTGATCCTGAAGGGACAGGTGAAGCTTTCTTT.

The chain has TRBV24-1 and TRBJ2-3; 7 bases line up with TRBD2. The CDR3 runs 13 residues. CDR1 is KGHDR, CDR2 SFDVKD, per germline. V was clipped by 6 bases and J by 1 base; unmatched bases: 0. CDR3 amino acids: CATSSGGTDTQYF. DNA for the CDR3: TGTGCCACCAGTAGCGGGGGCACAGATACGCAGTATTTT.

This chain connects TRBV7-2 to TRBJ2-7, with D unclear. Deletions cut 5 bases from V and 2 bases from J, with 13 bases between. The V gene's germline CDR1 is SGHTA and CDR2 FQGNSA. This CDR3 comprises 14 residues. CDR3 protein: CASSVLAETYEQYF. The CDR3 nucleotides are TGTGCCAGCAGCGTGCTGGCGGAAACCTACGAGCAGTACTTC.

The chain couples TRBV28 to TRBJ2-2; tentatively, D is TRBD1 (5 bases). Trimming cost V 7 bases and J 2 bases, with 14 bases left between them. Looked up from germline, CDR1 is MDHEN and CDR2 is SYDVKM. The CDR3 loop spans 15 amino acids. The chain's CDR3 is CASKDTEFNTGELFF. The DNA of the CDR3 is TGTGCCAGCAAGGACACAGAATTTAACACCGGGGAGCTGTTTTTT.

V is TRBV6-2 or TRBV6-3 and J is TRBJ1-5, with D possibly TRBD1 on 6 matching bases. The V gene's germline CDR1 is MNHEY and CDR2 SVGEGT. V shed 6 bases and J shed 3 bases, with 15 bases lying between them. The CDR3 spans 15 residues. This CDR3 is CASSQQQGTNQPQHF. CDR3 sequence (DNA): TGTGCCAGCAGCCAACAACAGGGAACCAATCAGCCCCAGCATTTT.

The rearrangement links TRBV28 to TRBJ2-3, with D hard to call. The length of the CDR3 is 15 residues. Trimming removed 5 bases at V and 2 bases at J, with 14 bases between. Germline V CDR1 and CDR2: MDHEN, SYDVKM. The chain's CDR3 is CASSEGPASTDTQYF. The CDR3 DNA reads as TGTGCCAGCAGTGAAGGTCCGGCTTCCACAGATACGCAGTATTTT.

This clone came up once. The J gene is TRBJ2-7, the V gene TRBV24-1; TRBD1 is a possible D gene (8 bases). Germline V lookup: CDR1 KGHDR, CDR2 SFDVKD. This CDR3 has 16 residues. V lost 4 bases and J 3 bases, leaving 18 bases between the germline ends. The CDR3 bases are TGTGCCACCAGTGACCCTGGACAGGGAGGGGGCTACGAGCAGTACTTC. Protein product: CATSDPGQGGGYEQYF.

This clone was counted a single time. The chain combines TRBV28 with TRBJ2-7; 10 bases fit TRBD2. The germline gives CDR1 MDHEN, CDR2 SYDVKM. CDR3 length equals 14 residues. The V segment lost 6 bases and the J segment 3 bases; nucleotides outside the gene matches: 5. The CDR3 nucleotides read TGTGCCAGCAGGGTACTAGCGGGGTACTACGAGCAGTACTTC. Its translation: CASRVLAGYYEQYF.

V is TRBV11-2 and J is TRBJ2-7, with unresolved D. With 1 base removed from V and 4 bases from J, the gap between germline ends came to 11 bases. The CDR3 has 14 amino acids. Germline-derived CDR1 and CDR2 are SGHAT and FQNNGV. The CDR3 DNA reads TGTGCCAGCAGCTTAGGTTCCTGGCAGTACGAGCAGTACTTC. Translation gives CASSLGSWQYEQYF.

The rearrangement links TRBV29-1 to TRBJ2-3; 9 bases are shared with TRBD2. V lost 5 bases and J lost 4; bases outside the gene matches: 7. Germline assignment: CDR1 SQVTM and CDR2 ANQGSEA. The length of the CDR3 is 14 residues. CDR3 nucleotide sequence: TGCAGCGTTTTGCCGCGCGGGGGGGCAGATACGCAGTATTTT. The encoded protein is CSVLPRGGADTQYF.

V gene TRBV11-3 combines with J gene TRBJ1-5; D uncertain. The CDR3 is 15 amino acids. Trimming took off 3 bases at V and 3 bases at J, with 12 bases between the two ends. The germline CDR1 and CDR2 sequences are SGHNT and YENEEA. CDR3 bases: TGTGCCAGCAGCTTCCGGGGATCTCACAATCAGCCCCAGCATTTT. Protein: CASSFRGSHNQPQHF.

The chain is built from TRBV7-3 and TRBJ2-5; unclear D gene. The CDR3 is made up of 13 amino acids. V was pared by 5 bases and J by 4 bases, with 11 bases between. CDR1 and CDR2 from the germline V gene are SGHTA and FQGTGA. CDR3 protein: CASSPPDRETQYF. CDR3 in DNA: TGTGCCAGCAGCCCCCCGGACCGAGAGACCCAGTACTTC.

The genes are TRBV19 and TRBJ2-2; a weak D match, TRBD2 (5 bases). Trimming took 3 bases from V and 5 from J, leaving 16 bases between them. This CDR3 has 16 residues. Germline V gene lookup returns CDR1 LNHDA and CDR2 SQIVND (reference sequence). The CDR3 loop reads CASSIDGSRRTGELFF. The CDR3 coding sequence is TGTGCCAGTAGTATTGACGGGTCACGGAGGACCGGGGAGCTGTTTTTT.

The chain is built from TRBV18 and TRBJ2-7; 9 positions agree with TRBD1. The germline V gene has CDR1 KGHSH and CDR2 LQKENI. With V trimmed by 3 bases and J by 3 bases, 6 bases remained unmatched. The CDR3 is made up of 15 amino acids. In nucleotides, the CDR3 is TGTGCCAGCTCACCCACGGGACAGGGAGGCTACGAGCAGTACTTC. It is translated as CASSPTGQGGYEQYF.

Notes on this clone: This CDR3 is also generated by other DNA sequences in the sample. The rearrangement uses TRBV28 and TRBJ2-7; D is undetermined. Germline V gene sequence: CDR1 MDHEN, CDR2 SYDVKM. V lost 1 base to trimming and J lost 1 base, with 8 bases between them. The CDR3 is 14 amino acids. This chain's CDR3 is CASSLSGGSYEQYF. The CDR3 DNA reads as TGTGCCAGCAGTTTATCGGGCGGTTCCTACGAGCAGTACTTC.